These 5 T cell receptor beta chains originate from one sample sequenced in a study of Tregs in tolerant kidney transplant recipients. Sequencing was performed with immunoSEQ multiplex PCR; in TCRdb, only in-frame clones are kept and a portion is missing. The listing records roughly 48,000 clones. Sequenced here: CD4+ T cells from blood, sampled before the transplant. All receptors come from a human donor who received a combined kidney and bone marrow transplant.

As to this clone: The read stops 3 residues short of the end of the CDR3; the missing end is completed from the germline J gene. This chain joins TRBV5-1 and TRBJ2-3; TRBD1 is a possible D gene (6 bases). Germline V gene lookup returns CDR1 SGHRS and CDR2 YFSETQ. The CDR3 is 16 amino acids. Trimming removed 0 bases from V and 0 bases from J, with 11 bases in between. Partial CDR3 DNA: TGCGCCAGCAGCTTGGACGGGACAACTAGCACAGATACG. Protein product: CASSLDGTTSTDT. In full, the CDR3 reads CASSLDGTTSTDTQYF. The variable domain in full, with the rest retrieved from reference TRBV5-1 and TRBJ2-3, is KAGVTQTPRYLIKTRGQQVTLSCSPISGHRSVSWYQQTPGQGLQFLFEYFSETQRNKGNFPGRFSGRQFSNSRSEMNVSTLELGDSALYLCASSLDGTTSTDTQYFGPGTRLTVL.

The CDR3 bases that were read are TGCGCCAGCAGCTTCAGGGCGGACAGCTCCTACGAG. It yields the protein CASSFRADSSYE. The CDR3 reads in full as CASSFRADSSYEQYF. V is TRBV5-1 and J is TRBJ2-7, with a weak D call TRBD1 (6 bases). The read finishes 3 residues shy of the CDR3 end, and the germline J gene is used to complete it. The CDR3 has 15 amino acids. Trimming left V 2 bases short and J 0 bases short, with 12 bases between. Per the germline V gene, CDR1 is SGHRS and CDR2 is YFSETQ.

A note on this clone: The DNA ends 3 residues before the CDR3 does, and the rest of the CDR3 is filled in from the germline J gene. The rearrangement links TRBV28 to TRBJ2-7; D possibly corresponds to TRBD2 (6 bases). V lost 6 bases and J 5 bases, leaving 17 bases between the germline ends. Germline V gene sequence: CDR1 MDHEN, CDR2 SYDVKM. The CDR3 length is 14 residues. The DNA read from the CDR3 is TGTGCCAGCAGCGACCCGGGACTCCTAAACGAG. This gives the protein CASSDPGLLNE. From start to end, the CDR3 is CASSDPGLLNEQYF.

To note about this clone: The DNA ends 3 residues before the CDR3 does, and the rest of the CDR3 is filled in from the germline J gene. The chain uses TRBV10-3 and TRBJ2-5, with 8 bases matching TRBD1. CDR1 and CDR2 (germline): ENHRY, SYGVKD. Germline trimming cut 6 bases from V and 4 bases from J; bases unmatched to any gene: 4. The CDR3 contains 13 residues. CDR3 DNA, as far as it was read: TGTGCCATCAGCCCAGGGGGCGGAGAGACC. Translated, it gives CAISPGGGET. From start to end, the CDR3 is CAISPGGGETQYF.

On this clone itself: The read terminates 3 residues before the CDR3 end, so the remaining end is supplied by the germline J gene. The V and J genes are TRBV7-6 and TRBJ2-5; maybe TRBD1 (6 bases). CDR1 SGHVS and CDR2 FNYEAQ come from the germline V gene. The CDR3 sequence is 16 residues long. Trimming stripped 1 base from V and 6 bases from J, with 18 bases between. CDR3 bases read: TGTGCCAGCAGCTTAGGGACCACAGGGAGATCGCAGACC. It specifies CASSLGTTGRSQT. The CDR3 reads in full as CASSLGTTGRSQTQYF.